This T cell receptor (beta chain) is from a study of beta chain features in type 1 diabetes. Study-level results: A potential influence of HLA type upon TCRB rearrangement remained unresolved herein. Overrepresentation of cells with high TCR expression could result from cDNA sequencing.

This clone has a handful of counts. Antigen: not known. Sequenced material consisted of expressed TCRB transcripts (all of the isolated RNA was reverse transcribed). The data were produced by immunoSEQ multiplex PCR, yet TCRdb's version contains in-frame clones alone and is incomplete. Of some 360,000 clones in the sample, roughly a fifth were seen once. V gave up 4 bases and J gave up 0 bases; unmatched junction bases: 9. Germline CDR1 reads SGHRS; CDR2 reads YFSETQ. The CDR3 consists of 19 residues. The TCR was taken from a woman between 18 and 29 years old in good health. This chain uses TRBV5-1 with TRBJ2-1, with 14 bases that match TRBD2. Sequencing input: naive CD4+ T cells from blood. CDR3 protein: CASSRGTSGGTSSYNEQFF. The CDR3 DNA reads as TGCGCCAGCAGCCGAGGGACTAGCGGGGGCACAAGCTCCTACAATGAGCAGTTCTTC.